This T cell receptor (beta chain) came from a study of early T cells in non-severe SARS-CoV-2 infection. MiXCR, applied by TCRdb to the 5' RACE reads, yields one record per CDR3 protein. The data show roughly 47,000 distinct CDR3 sequences, about 23% seen once. This clonotype was picked up a small number of times. With V trimmed by 6 bases and J by 5 bases, 9 bases remained unmatched. The CDR3 extends over 14 amino acids. The genes are TRBV12-3 or TRBV12-4 and TRBJ2-7; 8 nucleotides align to TRBD1. Here the sequenced sample was whole blood, taken at baseline. The origin of this receptor is an adult who was a healthcare worker with PCR-confirmed SARS-CoV-2 infection or an uninfected control (not recorded which). The CDR3 loop is CASSPGQGAHEQYF. The DNA of the CDR3 is TGTGCCAGCAGCCCCGGCCAGGGGGCCCACGAGCAGTACTTC.